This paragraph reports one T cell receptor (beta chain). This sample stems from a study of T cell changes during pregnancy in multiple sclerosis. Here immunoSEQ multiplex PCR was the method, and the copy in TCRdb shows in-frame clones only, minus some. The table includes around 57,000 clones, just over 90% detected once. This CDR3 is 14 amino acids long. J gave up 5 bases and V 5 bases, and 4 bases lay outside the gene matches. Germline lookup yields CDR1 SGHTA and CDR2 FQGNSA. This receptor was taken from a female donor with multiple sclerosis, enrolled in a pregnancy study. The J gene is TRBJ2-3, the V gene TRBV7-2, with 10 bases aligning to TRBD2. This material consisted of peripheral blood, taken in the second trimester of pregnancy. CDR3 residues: CASSPRTSGDTQYF. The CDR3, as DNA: TGTGCCAGCAGCCCCCGGACTAGCGGAGATACGCAGTATTTT.